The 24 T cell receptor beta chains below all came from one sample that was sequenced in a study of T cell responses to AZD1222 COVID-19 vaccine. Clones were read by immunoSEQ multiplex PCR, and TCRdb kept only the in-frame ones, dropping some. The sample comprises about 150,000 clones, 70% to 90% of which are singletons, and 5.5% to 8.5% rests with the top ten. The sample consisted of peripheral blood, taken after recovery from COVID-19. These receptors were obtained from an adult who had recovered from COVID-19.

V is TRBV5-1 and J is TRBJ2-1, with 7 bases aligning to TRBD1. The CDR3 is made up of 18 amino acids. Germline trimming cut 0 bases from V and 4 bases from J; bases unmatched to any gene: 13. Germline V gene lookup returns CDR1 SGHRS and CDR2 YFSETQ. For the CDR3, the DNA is TGCGCCAGCAGCTTGGGACAGGGAAGGAACTCGAGATACAATGAGCAGTTCTTC. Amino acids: CASSLGQGRNSRYNEQFF.

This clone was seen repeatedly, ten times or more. The CDR3 loop reads CASSQGGQNYGYTF. As DNA, the CDR3 is TGTGCCAGCAGCCAAGGGGGACAAAACTATGGCTACACCTTC. The genes are TRBV4-2 and TRBJ1-2; perhaps TRBD1 as D (6 bases). V lost 1 base and J 2 bases, leaving 8 bases between the germline ends. Germline-derived CDR1 and CDR2 are LGHNA and YNFKEQ. The length of the CDR3 is 14 residues.

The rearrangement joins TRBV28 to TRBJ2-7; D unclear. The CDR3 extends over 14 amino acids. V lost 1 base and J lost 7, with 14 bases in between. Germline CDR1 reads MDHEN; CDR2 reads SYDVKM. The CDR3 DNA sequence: TGTGCCAGCAGTTTATTTCCAGGTTTAACAGAGCAGTACTTC. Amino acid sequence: CASSLFPGLTEQYF.

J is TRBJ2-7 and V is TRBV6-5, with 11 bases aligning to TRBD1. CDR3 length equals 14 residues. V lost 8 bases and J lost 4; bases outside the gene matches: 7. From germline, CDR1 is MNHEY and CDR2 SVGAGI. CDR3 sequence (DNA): TGTGCCAGCGGATGGACAGGGGGCGAATACGAGCAGTACTTC. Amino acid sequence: CASGWTGGEYEQYF.

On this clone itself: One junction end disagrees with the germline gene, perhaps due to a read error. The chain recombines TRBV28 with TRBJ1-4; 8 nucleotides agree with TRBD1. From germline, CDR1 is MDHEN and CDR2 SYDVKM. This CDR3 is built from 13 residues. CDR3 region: CASSFPPGQAVNF. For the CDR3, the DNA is TGTGCCAGCAGTTTCCCACCGGGACAGGCGGTAAATTTT.

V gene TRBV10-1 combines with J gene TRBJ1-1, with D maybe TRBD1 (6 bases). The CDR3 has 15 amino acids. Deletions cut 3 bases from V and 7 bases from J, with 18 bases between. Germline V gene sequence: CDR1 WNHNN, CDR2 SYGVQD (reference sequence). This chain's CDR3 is CASSDQRGAGGEAFF. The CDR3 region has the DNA TGCGCCAGCAGTGACCAGAGGGGGGCCGGGGGTGAAGCTTTCTTT.

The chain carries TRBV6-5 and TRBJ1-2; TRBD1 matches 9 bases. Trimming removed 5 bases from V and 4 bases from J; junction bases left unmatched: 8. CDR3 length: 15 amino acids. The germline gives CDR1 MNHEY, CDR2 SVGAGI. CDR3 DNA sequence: TGTGCCAGCAGTCATACCGGACAGGGGATCTATGGCTACACCTTC. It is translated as CASSHTGQGIYGYTF.

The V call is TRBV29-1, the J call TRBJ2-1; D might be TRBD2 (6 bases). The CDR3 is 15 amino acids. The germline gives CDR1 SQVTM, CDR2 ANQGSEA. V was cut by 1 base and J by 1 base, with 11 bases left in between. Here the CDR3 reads CSVEGTEGSYNEQFF. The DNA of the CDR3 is TGCAGCGTTGAAGGAACGGAGGGATCCTACAATGAGCAGTTCTTC.

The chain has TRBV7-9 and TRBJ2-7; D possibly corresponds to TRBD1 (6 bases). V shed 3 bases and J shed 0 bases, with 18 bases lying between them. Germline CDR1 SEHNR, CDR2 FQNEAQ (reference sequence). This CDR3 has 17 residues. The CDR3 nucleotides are TGTGCCAGCAGCTTCCCCGCCAGGGGCGACTTCTCCTACGAGCAGTACTTC. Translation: CASSFPARGDFSYEQYF. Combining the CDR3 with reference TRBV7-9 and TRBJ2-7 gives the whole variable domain DTGVSQNPRHKITKRGQNVTFRCDPISEHNRLYWYRQTLGQGPEFLTYFQNEAQLEKSRLLSDRFSAERPKGSFSTLEIQRTEQGDSAMYLCASSFPARGDFSYEQYFGPGTRLTVT.

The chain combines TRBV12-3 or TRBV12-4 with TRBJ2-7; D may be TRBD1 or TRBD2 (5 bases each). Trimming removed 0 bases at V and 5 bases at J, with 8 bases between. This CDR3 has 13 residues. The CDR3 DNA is TGTGCCAGCAGTTTAGCAGGGACCCACGAGCAGTACTTC. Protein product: CASSLAGTHEQYF.

This CDR3 reads CASSSDLVKGNTIYF. The CDR3 DNA reads as TGTGCCAGCAGCTCGGATCTAGTAAAAGGAAACACCATATATTTT. This sequence joins TRBV2 and TRBJ1-3; no reliable D call. With 6 bases removed from V and 4 bases from J, the gap between germline ends came to 16 bases. The CDR3 sequence is 15 residues long. Germline assignment: CDR1 SNHLY and CDR2 FYNNEI.

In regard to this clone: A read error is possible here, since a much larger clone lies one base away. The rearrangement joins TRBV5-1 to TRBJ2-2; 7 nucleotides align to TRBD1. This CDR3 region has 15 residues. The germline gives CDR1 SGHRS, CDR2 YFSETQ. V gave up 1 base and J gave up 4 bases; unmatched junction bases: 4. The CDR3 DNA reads TGCGCCAGCAGCTTGTCGGCAGGGGGCACCGGGGAGCTGTTTTTT. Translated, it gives CASSLSAGGTGELFF.

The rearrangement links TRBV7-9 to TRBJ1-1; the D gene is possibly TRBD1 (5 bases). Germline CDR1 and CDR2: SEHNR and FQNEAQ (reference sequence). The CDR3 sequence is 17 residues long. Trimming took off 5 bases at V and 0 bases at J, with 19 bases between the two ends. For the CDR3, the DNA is TGTGCCAGCAGCCCCCGGGGCAGGGATAACATGAACACTGAAGCTTTCTTT. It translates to CASSPRGRDNMNTEAFF.

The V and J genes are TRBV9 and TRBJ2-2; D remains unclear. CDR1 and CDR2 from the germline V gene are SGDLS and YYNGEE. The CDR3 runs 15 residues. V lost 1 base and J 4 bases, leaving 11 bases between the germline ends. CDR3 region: CASSVRTSPTGELFF. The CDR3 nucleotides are TGTGCCAGCAGCGTACGGACGAGCCCCACCGGGGAGCTGTTTTTT.

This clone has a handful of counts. In DNA form, the CDR3 reads TGTGCCAGCAGTGAAGCGCTTCCGGGGGCGAATGAGCAGTTCTTC. Protein sequence: CASSEALPGANEQFF. The chain combines TRBV2 with TRBJ2-1; D could derive from TRBD1 or TRBD2 (6 bases each). V shed 0 bases and J shed 7 bases, with 13 bases lying between them. This CDR3 is built from 15 residues. Germline V lookup: CDR1 SNHLY, CDR2 FYNNEI.

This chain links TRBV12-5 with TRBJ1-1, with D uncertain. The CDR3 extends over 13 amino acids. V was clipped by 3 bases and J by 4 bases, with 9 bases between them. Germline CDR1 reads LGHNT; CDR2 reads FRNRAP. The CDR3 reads CASGFNPRTEAFF. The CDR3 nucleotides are TGTGCTAGTGGTTTTAATCCCCGCACTGAAGCTTTCTTT.

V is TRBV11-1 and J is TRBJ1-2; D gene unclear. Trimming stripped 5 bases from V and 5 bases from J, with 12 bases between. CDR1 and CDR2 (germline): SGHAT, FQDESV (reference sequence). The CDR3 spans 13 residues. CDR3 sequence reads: CASSLWADYGYTF. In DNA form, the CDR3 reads TGTGCCAGCAGCCTTTGGGCAGATTATGGCTACACCTTC.

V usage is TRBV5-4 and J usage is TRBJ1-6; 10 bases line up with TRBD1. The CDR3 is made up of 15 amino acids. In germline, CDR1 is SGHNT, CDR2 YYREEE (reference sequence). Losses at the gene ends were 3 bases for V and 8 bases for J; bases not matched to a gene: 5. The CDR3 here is CASSYGTGVDSPLHF. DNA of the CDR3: TGTGCCAGCAGCTATGGGACAGGGGTCGATTCACCCCTCCACTTT.

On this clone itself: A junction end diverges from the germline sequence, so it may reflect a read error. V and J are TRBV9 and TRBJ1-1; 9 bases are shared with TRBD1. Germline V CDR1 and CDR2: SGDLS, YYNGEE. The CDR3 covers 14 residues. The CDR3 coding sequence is TGTGCCAGCAGCGTAGTTGAGACAGGGGGGGAAGATTTCTTT. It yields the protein CASSVVETGGEDFF.

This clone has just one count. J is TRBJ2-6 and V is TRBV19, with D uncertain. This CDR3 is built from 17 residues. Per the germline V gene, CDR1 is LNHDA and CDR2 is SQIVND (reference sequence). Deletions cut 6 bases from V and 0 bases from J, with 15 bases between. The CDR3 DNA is TGTGCCAGTAGCTACTTTCGTCAGAGCTCTGGGGCCAACGTCCTGACTTTC. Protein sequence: CASSYFRQSSGANVLTF.

CDR3 sequence: CASSYSRRGREQPQHF. The CDR3 nucleotides are TGTGCCAGCAGTTACTCGCGAAGGGGGAGGGAACAGCCCCAGCATTTT. The rearrangement uses TRBV6-5 and TRBJ1-5; TRBD1 might be the D (6 bases). The CDR3 is 16 residues long. Between the trimmed V and J ends, which lost 0 bases and 7 bases, there was a span of 16 bases. CDR1 and CDR2 (germline): MNHEY, SVGAGI.

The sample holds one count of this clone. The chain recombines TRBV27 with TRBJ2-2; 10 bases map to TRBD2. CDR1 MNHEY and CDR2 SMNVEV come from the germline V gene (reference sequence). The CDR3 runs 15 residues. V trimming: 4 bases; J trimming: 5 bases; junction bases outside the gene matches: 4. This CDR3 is CASSWLAGVTGELFF. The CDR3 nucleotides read TGTGCCAGCAGTTGGCTAGCGGGAGTTACCGGGGAGCTGTTTTTT.

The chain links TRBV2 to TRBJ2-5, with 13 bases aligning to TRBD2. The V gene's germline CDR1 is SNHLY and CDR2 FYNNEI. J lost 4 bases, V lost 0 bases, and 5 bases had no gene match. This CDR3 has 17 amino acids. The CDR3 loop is CASSEARTSGSTETQYF. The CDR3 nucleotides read TGTGCCAGCAGTGAAGCACGGACTAGCGGGAGTACAGAGACCCAGTACTTC.

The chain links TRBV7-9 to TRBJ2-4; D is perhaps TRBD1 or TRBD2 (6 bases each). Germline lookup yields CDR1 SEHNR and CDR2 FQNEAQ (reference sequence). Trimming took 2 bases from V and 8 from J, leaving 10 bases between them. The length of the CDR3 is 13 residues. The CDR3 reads CASSLSGEDIQYF. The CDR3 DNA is TGTGCCAGCAGCTTATCAGGGGAGGACATTCAGTACTTC. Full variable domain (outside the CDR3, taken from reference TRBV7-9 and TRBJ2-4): DTGVSQNPRHKITKRGQNVTFRCDPISEHNRLYWYRQTLGQGPEFLTYFQNEAQLEKSRLLSDRFSAERPKGSFSTLEIQRTEQGDSAMYLCASSLSGEDIQYFGAGTRLSVL.